The following is a TCR beta chain sequence with its context. No cognate antigen has been identified for it. No much larger clone is present one base from it, and per-base qualities are unavailable. One collaborating source in Seattle enrolled patients while the patients were actively infected and followed the patients over time throughout the course of disease. Each collaborating institution followed its own protocols to collect whole blood in K2EDTA tubes. For TCRbeta analysis, collaborators shipped samples as frozen whole blood, isolated PBMCs, or DNA extracted from either of those sample types. The sample comes from a study of blood T cell repertoires in COVID-19 (dated by TCRdb to about 2020). Notes on the research overall: Samples covering the acute and convalescent phases of COVID-19 were provided by collaborators in the United States, Italy and Spain. The dataset comprised deeply sampled blood TCRbeta repertoires from subjects exposed to, actively infected with, or recovered from COVID-19. Sample metadata almost always included a de-identified subject ID, COVID-19 status, age in years and sex. Where HLA class I and class II types were available, the types were taken from metadata supplied by the sample provider, not from assay-based typing. Samples were obtained from the ongoing ImmuneRACE study (first 160 participants) and from 1,000 to 1,500 subjects provided by 6 global collaborators. A freely available public database, intended as a resource for researchers studying the immune response to SARS-CoV-2, is where the repertoires were released. The material from the prospective study consisted of cDNA or gDNA derived from T cells, B-cell-depleted T cells, or PBMCs. General study outcomes and caveats: The quantity of clinical and demographic metadata differed by source and by participant and was supplied without curation.

The immunoSEQ Assay, a bias-controlled multiplex PCR, was used to amplify TCRbeta CDR3 regions from genomic DNA. The source study handled its data this way. The number of nucleated cells in each sample was estimated from the amplification of reference gene primers within the assay. Sequence reads were collapsed and filtered to measure the absolute abundance of every unique TCRbeta CDR3 rearrangement. Productive Simpson clonality was computed per sample as the square root of Simpson's diversity index over productive rearrangements. Imported from immuneACCESS, the table was reduced by TCRdb to in-frame sequences with V and J called. These copies leave out some clones; in studies compared against another copy, an unresolved V gene accounts for under half, and the cause of the remainder is not known. V and J calls and clone size are as listed in that table; D and trimming were resolved from the DNA. The sample table records 150,000 or so clones; 70% to 90% of these occur just once. The top ten clonotypes cover more than 7.5% of the sample.

Measured from the cysteine to the phenylalanine, the CDR3 is 14 residues long. The DNA shown is the 42-base CDR3, in frame from base 1. CDR1 SEHNR and CDR2 FQNEAQ are derived from the germline V gene (reference sequence). Relative to germline, V is 5 bases shorter and J is 1 base shorter, with 10 bases between their ends. Sequencing was done on a sample of peripheral blood. The chain couples TRBV7-9 to TRBJ2-3, with TRBD1 as a weak D call on 6 bases. The clonotype comes from a woman aged 60-70 years with COVID-19, enrolled during active disease. This receptor carries the CDR3 CASSIGTRTDTQYF. The DNA sequence is given as TGTGCCAGCAGCATCGGGACACGCACAGATACGCAGTATTTT.